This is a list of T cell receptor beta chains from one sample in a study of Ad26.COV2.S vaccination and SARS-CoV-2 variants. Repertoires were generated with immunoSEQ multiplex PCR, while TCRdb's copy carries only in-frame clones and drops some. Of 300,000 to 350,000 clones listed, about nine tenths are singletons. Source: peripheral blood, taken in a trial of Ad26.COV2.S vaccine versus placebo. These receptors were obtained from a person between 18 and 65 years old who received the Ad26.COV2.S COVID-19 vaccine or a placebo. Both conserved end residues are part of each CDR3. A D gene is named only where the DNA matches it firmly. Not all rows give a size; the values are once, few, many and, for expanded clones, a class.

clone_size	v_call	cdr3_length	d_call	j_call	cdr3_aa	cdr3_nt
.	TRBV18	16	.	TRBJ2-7	CASSPREGEVSYEQYF	TGTGCCAGCTCACCACGTGAGGGGGAGGTTAGCTACGAGCAGTACTTC
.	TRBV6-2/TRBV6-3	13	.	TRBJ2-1	CASSYSSPYEQFF	TGTGCCAGCAGTTACTCGTCTCCCTATGAGCAGTTCTTC
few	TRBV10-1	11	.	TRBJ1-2	CASNRVYGYTF	TGCGCCAGCAACAGAGTCTATGGCTACACCTTC
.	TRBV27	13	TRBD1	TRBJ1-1	CASQGTGSSEAFF	TGTGCCAGCCAAGGGACAGGGTCTTCTGAAGCTTTCTTT
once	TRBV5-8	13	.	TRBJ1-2	CASSLQGSYGYTF	TGTGCCAGCAGCTTACAGGGCAGTTATGGCTACACCTTC
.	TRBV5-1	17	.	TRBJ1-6	CASSLAGLFSYNSPLHF	TGCGCCAGCAGCTTGGCCGGACTCTTCTCCTATAATTCACCCCTCCACTTT
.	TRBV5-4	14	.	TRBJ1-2	CASSLEGTHYGYTF	TGTGCCAGCAGCTTGGAGGGGACCCACTATGGCTACACCTTC
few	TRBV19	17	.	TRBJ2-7	CASSITDEAADNYEQYF	TGTGCCAGTAGTATAACGGACGAGGCGGCAGATAACTACGAGCAGTACTTC
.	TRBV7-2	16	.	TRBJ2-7	CASSPTPGWPPYEQYF	TGTGCCAGCAGCCCTACGCCGGGTTGGCCGCCCTACGAGCAGTACTTC
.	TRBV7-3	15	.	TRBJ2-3	CASSLRGRDTDTQYF	TGTGCCAGCAGCTTAAGGGGCAGAGACACAGATACGCAGTATTTT
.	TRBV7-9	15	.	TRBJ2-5	CASSSNPSSQETQYF	TGTGCCAGCAGCTCCAATCCGTCTTCGCAAGAGACCCAGTACTTC
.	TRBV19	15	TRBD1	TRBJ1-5	CASRGDRGINQPQHF	TGTGCCAGCAGGGGGGACAGGGGGATCAATCAGCCCCAGCATTTT
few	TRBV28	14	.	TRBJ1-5	CASSLEAGGQPQHF	TGTGCCAGCAGTTTGGAGGCGGGGGGACAGCCCCAGCATTTT
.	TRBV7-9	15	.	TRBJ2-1	CASSLTGFLNNEQFF	TGTGCCAGCAGCTTAACGGGATTTTTAAACAATGAGCAGTTCTTC
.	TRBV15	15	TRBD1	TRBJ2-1	CATSSDRVTYNEQFF	TGTGCCACCAGCAGCGACAGGGTAACCTACAATGAGCAGTTCTTC
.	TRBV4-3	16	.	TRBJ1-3	CASSQDLDPSGNTIYF	TGCGCCAGCAGCCAAGATCTGGACCCCTCTGGAAACACCATATATTTT
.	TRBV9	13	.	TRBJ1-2	CASSVGLGARLTF	.
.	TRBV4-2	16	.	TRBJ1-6	CASSQVAGSGNSPLHF	TGTGCCAGCAGCCAAGTTGCAGGATCGGGCAATTCACCCCTCCACTTT
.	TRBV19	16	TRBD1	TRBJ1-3	CASSTAGQGFGNTIYF	TGTGCCAGTAGTACTGCGGGACAGGGCTTTGGAAACACCATATATTTT
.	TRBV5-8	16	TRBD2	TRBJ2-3	CASSPKGLAGVGTQYF	TGTGCCAGCAGCCCTAAGGGACTAGCGGGAGTTGGTACGCAGTATTTT
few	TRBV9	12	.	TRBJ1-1	CASSVDGGEAFF	TGTGCCAGCAGCGTAGATGGCGGAGAAGCTTTCTTT
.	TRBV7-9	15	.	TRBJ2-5	CASSSPDGQQETQYF	TGTGCCAGCAGCTCCCCGGACGGGCAGCAAGAGACCCAGTACTTC
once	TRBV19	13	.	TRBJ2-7	CASSIHGQYEQYF	TGTGCCAGTAGTATTCACGGTCAATACGAGCAGTACTTC
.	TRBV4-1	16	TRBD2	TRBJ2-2	CASLRLAGANTGELFF	TGCGCCAGCCTAAGGCTAGCGGGGGCGAACACCGGGGAGCTGTTTTTT
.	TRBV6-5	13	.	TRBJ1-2	CASSYSRYYGYTF	TGTGCCAGCAGTTATAGTAGATACTATGGCTACACCTTC
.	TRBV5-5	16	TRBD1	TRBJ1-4	CASSPGSGTGGEKLFF	TGTGCCAGCAGCCCCGGGAGCGGGACAGGAGGTGAAAAACTGTTTTTT
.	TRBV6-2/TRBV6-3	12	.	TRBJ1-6	CASSYSGKTLHF	TGTGCCAGCAGTTACTCAGGGAAGACCCTCCACTTT
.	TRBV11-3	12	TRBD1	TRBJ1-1	CASSQHRGVRIF	TGTGCCAGCAGCCAGCACAGGGGAGTCCGAATCTTT
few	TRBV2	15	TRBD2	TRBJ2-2	CASSALAENTGELFF	TGTGCCAGCAGTGCGCTAGCGGAGAACACCGGGGAGCTGTTTTTT
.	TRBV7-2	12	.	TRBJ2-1	CASSFVLWEQFF	TGTGCCAGCAGCTTCGTTCTTTGGGAGCAGTTCTTC
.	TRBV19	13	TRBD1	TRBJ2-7	CAAGTGNTYEQYF	TGTGCCGCCGGGACAGGGAACACCTACGAGCAGTACTTC
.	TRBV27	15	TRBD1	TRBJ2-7	CASSPLGTGSYEQYF	TGTGCCAGCAGTCCCTTAGGGACAGGGAGCTACGAGCAGTACTTC
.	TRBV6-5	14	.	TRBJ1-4	CASSLTTTNEKLFF	TGTGCCAGCAGCCTGACAACAACTAATGAAAAACTGTTTTTT
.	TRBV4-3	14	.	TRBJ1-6	CASSRRGDSETLHF	TGCGCCAGCAGCCGACGTGGGGATTCAGAAACCCTCCACTTT
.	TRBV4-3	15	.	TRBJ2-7	CASSQESRENYEQYF	TGCGCCAGCAGCCAAGAGTCCAGGGAGAACTACGAGCAGTACTTC
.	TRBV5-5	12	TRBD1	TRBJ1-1	CASSLEDREAFF	TGTGCCAGCAGCTTGGAGGACAGGGAAGCTTTCTTT
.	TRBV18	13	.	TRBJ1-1	CASSPAMNTEAFF	TGTGCCAGCTCCCCCGCTATGAACACTGAAGCTTTCTTT
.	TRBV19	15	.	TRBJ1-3	CASSPDTSSGNTIYF	TGTGCCAGTAGTCCCGACACGAGCTCTGGAAACACCATATATTTT
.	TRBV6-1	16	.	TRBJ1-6	CASSGTLPIRNSPLHF	TGTGCCAGCAGTGGGACTTTACCCATACGGAATTCACCCCTCCACTTT
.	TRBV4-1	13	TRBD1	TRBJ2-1	CASSQLPQDRAFF	TGCGCCAGCAGCCAACTACCCCAGGACAGGGCGTTCTTC
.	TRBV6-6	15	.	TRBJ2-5	CASSYPERAEETQYF	TGTGCCAGCAGTTACCCCGAGCGGGCGGAGGAGACCCAGTACTTC
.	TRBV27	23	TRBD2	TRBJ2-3	CASSLSFHFYASGGPEFTDTQYF	TGTGCCAGCAGTTTATCATTCCATTTTTACGCTAGCGGGGGTCCCGAATTCACAGATACGCAGTATTTT
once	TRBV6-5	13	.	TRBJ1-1	CASRMEIYTEAFF	TGTGCCAGCAGGATGGAGATCTACACTGAAGCTTTCTTT
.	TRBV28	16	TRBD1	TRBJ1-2	CASSYTNRGVTYGYTF	TGTGCCAGCAGCTATACCAACAGGGGTGTTACCTATGGCTACACCTTC
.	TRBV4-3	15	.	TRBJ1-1	CASSQDLGINTEAFF	TGCGCCAGCAGCCAAGATCTGGGCATAAACACTGAAGCTTTCTTT
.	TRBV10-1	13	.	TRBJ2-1	CASSPGEINEQFF	TGCGCCAGCTCCCCGGGGGAGATTAATGAGCAGTTCTTC
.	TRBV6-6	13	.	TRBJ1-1	CASSSDRNTEAFF	TGTGCCAGCAGTTCCGACAGGAACACTGAAGCTTTCTTT
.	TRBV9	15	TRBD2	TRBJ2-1	CASSVAPAGDNEQFF	TGTGCCAGCAGCGTAGCTCCAGCGGGAGACAATGAGCAGTTCTTC
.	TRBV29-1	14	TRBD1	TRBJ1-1	CSVATGKIRSEAFF	TGCAGCGTAGCGACAGGGAAGATTCGAAGTGAAGCTTTCTTT
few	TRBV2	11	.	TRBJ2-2	CASSESGELFF	TGTGCCAGCAGTGAGTCCGGGGAGCTGTTTTTT
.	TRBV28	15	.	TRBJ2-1	CASIQGGGHIPEAFF	TGTGCCAGCATCCAGGGAGGGGGCCATATCCCCGAAGCGTTCTTC
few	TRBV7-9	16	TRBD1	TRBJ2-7	CASSLALGTGGHEQYF	TGTGCCAGCAGCTTAGCTCTCGGGACAGGGGGTCATGAGCAGTACTTC
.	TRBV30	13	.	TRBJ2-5	CAWRGGLQETQYF	TGTGCCTGGAGGGGGGGGCTACAGGAGACCCAGTACTTC
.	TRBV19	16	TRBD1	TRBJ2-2	CASSIGTGVSTGELFF	TGTGCCAGTAGTATCGGGACAGGGGTAAGCACCGGGGAGCTGTTTTTT
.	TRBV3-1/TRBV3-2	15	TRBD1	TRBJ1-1	CASSQPGQGLPEAFF	TGTGCCAGCAGCCAGCCGGGACAGGGACTCCCTGAAGCTTTCTTT
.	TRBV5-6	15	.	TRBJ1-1	CASSLGPSQSAEAFF	TGTGCCAGCAGCTTAGGACCGTCTCAATCAGCTGAAGCTTTCTTT
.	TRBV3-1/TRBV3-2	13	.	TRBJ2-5	CASSQDFQETQYF	TGTGCCAGCAGCCAAGACTTCCAAGAGACCCAGTACTTC
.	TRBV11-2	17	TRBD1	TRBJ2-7	CASSLDVWGTGVFEQYF	TGTGCCAGCAGCTTAGATGTTTGGGGGACAGGAGTATTCGAGCAGTACTTC